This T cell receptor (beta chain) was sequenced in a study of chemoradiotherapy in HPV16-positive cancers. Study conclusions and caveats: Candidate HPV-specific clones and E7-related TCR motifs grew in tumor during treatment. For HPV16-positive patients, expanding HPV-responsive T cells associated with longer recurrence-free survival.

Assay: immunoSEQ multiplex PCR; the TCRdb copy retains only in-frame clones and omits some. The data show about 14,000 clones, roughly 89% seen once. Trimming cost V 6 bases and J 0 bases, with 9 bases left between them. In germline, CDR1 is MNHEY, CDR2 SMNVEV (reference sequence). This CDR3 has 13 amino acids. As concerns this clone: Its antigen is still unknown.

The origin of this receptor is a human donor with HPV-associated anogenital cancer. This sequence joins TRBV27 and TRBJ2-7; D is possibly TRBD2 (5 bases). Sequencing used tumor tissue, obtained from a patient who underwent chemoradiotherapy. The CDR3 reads CASRGVASYEQYF. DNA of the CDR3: TGTGCCAGCAGGGGAGTGGCCTCCTACGAGCAGTACTTC.